This T cell receptor beta chain emerged from a study of T cells expressing NK-cell markers. About the study: In sorted CD3+CD56+NKG2C+, CD3+CD56+NKG2C- and CD3+CD56-NKG2C+ T cells, TCR beta repertoires were obtained. Seven sequenced donors out of eight were HCMV-seropositive, one seronegative. Overall study results and limits: Whether expanded NKG2C-expressing T cell clones recognize HCMV is unknown.

CDR1 LNHNV and CDR2 YYDKDF come from the germline V gene (reference sequence). The CDR3 runs to 14 residues. In generating TCR beta cDNA, 5'RACE template switching with UMIs was used. TCRdb re-called the 5' RACE reads; every CDR3 protein appears as one record, without DNA. The sample totals about 460,000 distinct CDR3 sequences. Of note for this clonotype: The antigen remains unidentified.

Sample: blood T cells: a sorted CD56 or NKG2C T cell subset, CD4+ or CD8+ T cells, or bulk PBMC T cells (not recorded which). This TCR derives from a woman between 45 and 65 years old in good health. V gene TRBV15 combines with J gene TRBJ2-5. CDR3 in amino acids: CATSRASYQETQYF.